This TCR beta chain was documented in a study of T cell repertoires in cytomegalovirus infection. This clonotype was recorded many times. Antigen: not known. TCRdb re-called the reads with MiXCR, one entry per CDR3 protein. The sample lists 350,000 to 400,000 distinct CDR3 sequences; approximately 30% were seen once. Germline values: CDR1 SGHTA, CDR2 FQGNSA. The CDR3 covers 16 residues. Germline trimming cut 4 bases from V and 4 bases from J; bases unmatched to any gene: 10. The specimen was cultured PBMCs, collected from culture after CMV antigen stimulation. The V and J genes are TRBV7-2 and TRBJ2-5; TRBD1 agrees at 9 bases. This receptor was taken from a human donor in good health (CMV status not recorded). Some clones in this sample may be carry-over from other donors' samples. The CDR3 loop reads CASSSMIGQGSETQYF. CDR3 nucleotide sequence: TGTGCCAGCAGCTCAATGATCGGACAGGGGTCAGAGACCCAGTACTTC.